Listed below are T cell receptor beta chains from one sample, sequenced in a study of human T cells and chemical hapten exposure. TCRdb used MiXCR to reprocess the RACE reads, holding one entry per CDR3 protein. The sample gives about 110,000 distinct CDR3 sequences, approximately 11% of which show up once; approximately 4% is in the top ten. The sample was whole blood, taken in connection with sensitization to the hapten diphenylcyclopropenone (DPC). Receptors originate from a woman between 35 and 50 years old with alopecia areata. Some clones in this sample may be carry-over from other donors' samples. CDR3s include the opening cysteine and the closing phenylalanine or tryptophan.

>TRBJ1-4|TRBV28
CASSFPGQPNEKLFF
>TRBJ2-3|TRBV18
CASSPEVSDTQYF
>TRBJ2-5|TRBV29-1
CSVEGTPRPQETQYF
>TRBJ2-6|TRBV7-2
CASSLRGATGANVLTF
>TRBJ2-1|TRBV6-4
CASSDGASGGLVF
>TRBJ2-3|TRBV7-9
CASSFGTRTGTDTQYF
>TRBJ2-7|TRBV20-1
CSATEVPRDYEQYF
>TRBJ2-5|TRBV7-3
CASSFTGQETQYF
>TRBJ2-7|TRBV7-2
CASSSVGGPYEQYF
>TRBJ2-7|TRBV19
CASQTGYSREQYF
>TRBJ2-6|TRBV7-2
CASSYFPPGANVLTF
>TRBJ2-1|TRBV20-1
CSARDHSGSPNEQFF
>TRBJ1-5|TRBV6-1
CASSGKTAYSNQPQHF
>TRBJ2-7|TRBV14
CASSQTGTSSYEQYF
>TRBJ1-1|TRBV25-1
CASTSSGGRTEAFF
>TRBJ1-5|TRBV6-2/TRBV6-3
CASSSGQEGQPQHF
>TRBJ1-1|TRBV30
CACPLGGLNTEAFF
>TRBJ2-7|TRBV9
CASSVSGSEKYEQYF
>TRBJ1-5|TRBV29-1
CSVREGSGNQPQHF
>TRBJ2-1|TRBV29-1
CSVEGRVGYNEQFF
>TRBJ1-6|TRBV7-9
CASSPENDSPLHF
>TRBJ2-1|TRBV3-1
CASSQPGDPTYNEQFF